The 27 T cell receptor beta chains below all came from one sample that was sequenced in a study of T cell changes during pregnancy in multiple sclerosis. Sequenced by immunoSEQ multiplex PCR; TCRdb stores in-frame clones only, minus some. The repertoire has tens of thousands of clones, 90% to 95% of them found once; the top ten carry around 1.4%. The sample consisted of peripheral blood, taken in the third trimester of pregnancy. Receptor source: a female donor in good health, enrolled as a control in a pregnancy study.

This sequence joins TRBV30 and TRBJ1-2; a possible D gene is TRBD1 (5 bases). The germline CDR1 and CDR2 sequences are GTSNPN and SVGIG (reference sequence). The V gene lost 4 bases and the J gene lost 4 bases, with 19 bases spanning the gap. CDR3 length: 15 amino acids. CDR3 nucleotides: TGTGCCTGGAACCTTTGCCAGGGAAGTCGCTATGGCTACACCTTC. Translation gives CAWNLCQGSRYGYTF.

The CDR3 bases are TGTGCCAGCAGCTTGGGACAGTTCTATGGCTACACCTTC. Translated: CASSLGQFYGYTF. The chain uses TRBV6-5 and TRBJ1-2, with 7 nucleotides matching TRBD1. V lost 6 bases, J lost 4 bases, and 5 bases stayed unmatched. There are 13 residues in the CDR3. Germline V lookup: CDR1 MNHEY, CDR2 SVGAGI.

This clone has only one observation. V usage is TRBV27 and J usage is TRBJ2-7; a possible D gene is TRBD1 (6 bases). Germline V gene lookup returns CDR1 MNHEY and CDR2 SMNVEV (reference sequence). V was cut by 2 bases and J by 3 bases, with 14 bases left in between. The CDR3 totals 15 residues. The CDR3 protein is CASSLGRRGVYEQYF. The CDR3 region has the DNA TGTGCCAGCAGTTTAGGTCGCAGGGGAGTCTACGAGCAGTACTTC.

This clone occurred a few times. The chain has TRBV20-1 and TRBJ1-1, with 7 bases fitting TRBD1. The CDR3 totals 11 residues. The junction had 2 bases not matched to a gene; V was cut back by 5 bases and J by 5 bases. CDR1 and CDR2 from the germline V gene are DFQATT and SNEGSKA (reference sequence). The CDR3 DNA is TGCAGTGCTGGGACAGCGACTGAAGCTTTCTTT. It encodes CSAGTATEAFF.

The rearrangement links TRBV30 to TRBJ1-4, with D unclear. CDR1 GTSNPN and CDR2 SVGIG come from the germline V gene (reference sequence). The CDR3 is 12 residues long. Trimming left V 0 bases short and J 7 bases short, with 6 bases between. CDR3 nucleotide sequence: TGTGCCTGGAGTGTTGAGGTTGAAAAACTGTTTTTT. It translates to CAWSVEVEKLFF.

The gene calls are TRBV28 and TRBJ2-3; D call uncertain. The CDR3 loop spans 12 amino acids. Germline loops: CDR1 MDHEN, CDR2 SYDVKM. Between the trimmed V and J ends, which lost 6 bases and 6 bases, there was a span of 10 bases. The CDR3, as DNA: TGTGCCAGCAGCCCCCCGTTCGATACGCAGTATTTT. Protein: CASSPPFDTQYF.

The rearrangement uses TRBV5-1 and TRBJ2-4, with TRBD1 as a possible D gene (7 bases). The CDR3 extends over 15 amino acids. V lost 3 bases and J 8 bases, leaving 18 bases between the germline ends. CDR1 and CDR2 from the germline V gene are SGHRS and YFSETQ. The CDR3 sequence is CASSSGGGRIDIQYF. CDR3 DNA sequence: TGCGCCAGCAGCTCTGGAGGGGGCAGAATAGACATTCAGTACTTC. The full variable domain, rest sourced from reference TRBV5-1 and TRBJ2-4, is KAGVTQTPRYLIKTRGQQVTLSCSPISGHRSVSWYQQTPGQGLQFLFEYFSETQRNKGNFPGRFSGRQFSNSRSEMNVSTLELGDSALYLCASSSGGGRIDIQYFGAGTRLSVL.

CDR3 sequence reads: CASSLVSSGNNEQFF. The CDR3 coding sequence is TGCGCCAGCAGCTTGGTTTCTAGCGGGAACAATGAGCAGTTCTTC. The chain carries TRBV5-1 and TRBJ2-1, with 9 bases that match TRBD2. J lost 5 bases, V lost 0 bases, and 3 bases had no gene match. Per germline, CDR1 SGHRS and CDR2 YFSETQ. This CDR3 contains 15 residues.

The V call is TRBV9, the J call TRBJ1-2; D uncertain. V lost 3 bases and J 6 bases, leaving 12 bases between the germline ends. The CDR3 is 13 amino acids. Germline assignment: CDR1 SGDLS and CDR2 YYNGEE. Written as DNA, the CDR3 is TGTGCCAGCAGCGGCCTAGGGAGGGATGGCTACACCTTC. It specifies CASSGLGRDGYTF.

This chain uses TRBV4-1 with TRBJ1-5; a weak D match, TRBD1 (5 bases). Germline-derived CDR1 and CDR2 are MGHRA and YSYEKL. The CDR3 is made up of 13 amino acids. V dropped 5 bases and J dropped 6 bases, with 11 bases sitting between them. The CDR3 reads CASSSPGVQPQHF. CDR3 coding DNA: TGCGCCAGCAGCTCGCCGGGGGTTCAGCCCCAGCATTTT.

This clone was seen once. The rearrangement uses TRBV5-1 and TRBJ2-7; TRBD2 might be the D (6 bases). Trimming left V 7 bases short and J 4 bases short, with 21 bases between. The CDR3 contains 15 residues. CDR1 and CDR2 from the germline V gene are SGHRS and YFSETQ. The CDR3 nucleotides are TGCGCCAGCGGCAGGGCGGCGGGATTGGTGTACGAGCAGTACTTC. Residues: CASGRAAGLVYEQYF. The variable domain in full, with the rest retrieved from reference TRBV5-1 and TRBJ2-7, is KAGVTQTPRYLIKTRGQQVTLSCSPISGHRSVSWYQQTPGQGLQFLFEYFSETQRNKGNFPGRFSGRQFSNSRSEMNVSTLELGDSALYLCASGRAAGLVYEQYFGPGTRLTVT.

This chain uses TRBV5-4 with TRBJ2-2; D is perhaps TRBD2 (6 bases). Trimming left V 2 bases short and J 1 base short, with 9 bases between. The CDR3 covers 15 residues. Germline V gene sequence: CDR1 SGHNT, CDR2 YYREEE (reference sequence). The CDR3 is CASSFSGGNTGELFF. The CDR3 bases are TGTGCCAGCAGCTTCTCCGGGGGGAACACCGGGGAGCTGTTTTTT.

The gene calls are TRBV28 and TRBJ2-2; 9 bases are a match to TRBD2. Germline V gives CDR1 MDHEN, CDR2 SYDVKM. V lost 7 bases and J lost 5; bases outside the gene matches: 5. The CDR3 extends over 14 amino acids. CDR3 DNA sequence: TGTGCCAGCACAGCGGGAGGCCGGACCGGGGAGCTGTTTTTT. It translates to CASTAGGRTGELFF.

The chain carries TRBV27 and TRBJ2-1; D is ambiguous. The length of the CDR3 is 14 residues. Germline V gene sequence: CDR1 MNHEY, CDR2 SMNVEV (reference sequence). V lost 0 bases, J lost 4 bases, and 7 bases lay in between. This CDR3 is CASSLSIRYNEQFF. In nucleotides, the CDR3 is TGTGCCAGCAGTTTATCTATACGGTACAATGAGCAGTTCTTC.

The chain recombines TRBV5-1 with TRBJ2-7; 8 positions match TRBD1. Germline lookup yields CDR1 SGHRS and CDR2 YFSETQ. V lost 4 bases to trimming and J lost 2 bases; unmatched junction nucleotides: 2. This CDR3 region has 13 residues. CDR3 in DNA: TGCGCCAGCAGCGGACAGGGCCCCTACGAGCAGTACTTC. It codes for CASSGQGPYEQYF. Filled out from reference TRBV5-1 and TRBJ2-7, the complete variable domain reads KAGVTQTPRYLIKTRGQQVTLSCSPISGHRSVSWYQQTPGQGLQFLFEYFSETQRNKGNFPGRFSGRQFSNSRSEMNVSTLELGDSALYLCASSGQGPYEQYFGPGTRLTVT.

The chain employs TRBV2 and TRBJ1-5; tentatively, D is TRBD1 (6 bases). Germline lookup yields CDR1 SNHLY and CDR2 FYNNEI. The CDR3 contains 15 residues. The V end lost 2 bases, the J end lost 4 bases, and 12 bases lay between the germline ends. Written as DNA, the CDR3 is TGTGCCAGCAGTGAACAGGGGCAGGTGAATCAGCCCCAGCATTTT. Translation gives CASSEQGQVNQPQHF.

V gene TRBV14 combines with J gene TRBJ2-5, with D hard to call. The ends were cut back, 4 bases at V and 5 bases at J, with 17 bases in the middle. The germline V gene has CDR1 SGHDN and CDR2 FVKESK. The CDR3 runs to 15 residues. For the CDR3, the DNA is TGTGCCAGCAGCCCCTTAGGAGAGTTAGAGGAGACCCAGTACTTC. The encoded protein is CASSPLGELEETQYF. The full variable domain, rest sourced from reference TRBV14 and TRBJ2-5, is EAGVTQFPSHSVIEKGQTVTLRCDPISGHDNLYWYRRVMGKEIKFLLHFVKESKQDESGMPNNRFLAERTGGTYSTLKVQPAELEDSGVYFCASSPLGELEETQYFGPGTRLLVL.

This clone has just a few counts. J is TRBJ1-1 and V is TRBV20-1; the match to TRBD1 covers 7 bases. Germline V CDR1 and CDR2: DFQATT, SNEGSKA (reference sequence). CDR3 size: 11 residues. The V gene end was trimmed by 1 base and the J gene end by 8 bases; junction bases not matched to a gene: 1. DNA for the CDR3: TGCAGTGCTAGAGTGGACAGGGAAGCTTTCTTT. Translated: CSARVDREAFF.

The chain has TRBV7-8 and TRBJ2-7; 10 positions match TRBD1. This CDR3 comprises 16 residues. Germline V lookup: CDR1 SGHVS, CDR2 FQNEAQ. V lost 0 bases to trimming and J lost 9 bases; unmatched junction nucleotides: 11. CDR3 region: CASSLAPDRGQTMQYF. CDR3 sequence (DNA): TGTGCCAGCAGCTTAGCACCCGACAGGGGGCAGACTATGCAGTACTTC.

CDR3 in amino acids: CASSETSGLNEQFF. CDR3 bases: TGTGCCAGCAGCGAGACTAGCGGTCTCAATGAGCAGTTCTTC. The chain couples TRBV2 to TRBJ2-1, with 9 bases identical to TRBD2. Germline values: CDR1 SNHLY, CDR2 FYNNEI. This CDR3 contains 14 residues. V was clipped by 6 bases and J by 6 bases; unmatched bases: 6.

The rearrangement links TRBV11-3 to TRBJ2-3, with D perhaps matching TRBD1 (6 bases). The ends were cut back, 1 base at V and 4 bases at J, with 21 bases in the middle. Germline values: CDR1 SGHNT, CDR2 YENEEA. The CDR3 loop spans 18 amino acids. DNA for the CDR3: TGTGCCAGCAGCTTAGGAGACAGGTTTATGTCACACTCAGATACGCAGTATTTT. This codes for CASSLGDRFMSHSDTQYF.

This chain joins TRBV27 and TRBJ2-5; 11 nucleotides match TRBD2. Germline V gives CDR1 MNHEY, CDR2 SMNVEV (reference sequence). V lost 1 base, J lost 6 bases, and 4 bases stayed unmatched. This CDR3 is 15 amino acids long. CDR3 in amino acids: CASSLLAGGGQTQYF. In nucleotides, the CDR3 is TGTGCCAGCAGTTTATTAGCGGGAGGGGGACAGACCCAGTACTTC.

The chain combines TRBV6-5 with TRBJ2-2, with D possibly matching TRBD1 (8 bases). V was trimmed by 6 bases and J by 7 bases, leaving 18 bases between them. CDR3 length: 15 residues. Germline V gene data show CDR1 as MNHEY and CDR2 as SVGAGI. CDR3 amino acids: CASRRTGGGIGELFF. The CDR3 region has the DNA TGTGCCAGCAGGCGTACAGGGGGAGGGATCGGGGAGCTGTTTTTT.

The V and J genes are TRBV29-1 and TRBJ2-7; 9 nucleotides match TRBD1. V was pared by 7 bases and J by 5 bases, with 12 bases of the junction left unmatched. CDR1 and CDR2 from the germline V gene are SQVTM and ANQGSEA. The CDR3 extends over 14 amino acids. The CDR3 DNA reads as TGCAGCGCCAAAGCCGGGACAGGGATCAACGAGCAGTACTTC. Encoded protein: CSAKAGTGINEQYF.

The V gene is TRBV5-1, the J gene TRBJ2-7; tentative D call: TRBD2 (6 bases). Trimming cost V 4 bases and J 2 bases, with 13 bases left between them. Germline V gene sequence: CDR1 SGHRS, CDR2 YFSETQ. The CDR3 contains 14 residues. The CDR3 spells CASSPAREAYEQYF. The CDR3 coding sequence is TGCGCCAGCAGCCCAGCCAGGGAGGCCTACGAGCAGTACTTC.

This sequence joins TRBV27 and TRBJ2-3, with TRBD2 identical over 8 bases. CDR3 length: 15 residues. Germline CDR1 and CDR2: MNHEY and SMNVEV (reference sequence). The trim removed 2 bases at V and 2 bases at J, leaving 3 bases unmatched. For the CDR3, the DNA is TGTGCCAGCAGTTTAACTAGCGGATTCACAGATACGCAGTATTTT. Its translation is CASSLTSGFTDTQYF.

This chain uses TRBV6-1 with TRBJ1-1; tentative D call: TRBD1 (6 bases). CDR1 is MNHNS, CDR2 SASEGT, per germline. Between the trimmed V and J ends, which lost 6 bases and 0 bases, there was a span of 8 bases. The CDR3 has 13 amino acids. The CDR3 DNA reads as TGTGCCAGCAGGGGACACCTGAACACTGAAGCTTTCTTT. Its translation: CASRGHLNTEAFF.